The 18 T cell receptor beta chains below come from one sample, sequenced in a study of molecular identifiers for immune sequencing clone quantification. From the PCR reads, TCRdb called clonotypes with MiXCR, one entry per CDR3 protein. The sample has about 320,000 distinct CDR3 sequences, roughly a quarter seen once. Sequenced: naive CD8+ T cells from blood, with Jurkat cell RNA spiked in. Described subset: FACS-sorted CD8+CD4-CCR7+CD45RA+ naive T cells. Source of these receptors: a human donor in good health. Some libraries in this study had Jurkat cell RNA spiked in.

This clonotype was seen at least ten times. V usage is TRBV7-9 and J usage is TRBJ2-7; tentatively, D is TRBD1 (6 bases). Germline V lookup: CDR1 SEHNR, CDR2 FQNEAQ (reference sequence). The CDR3 sequence is 13 residues long. Trimming stripped 2 bases from V and 5 bases from J, with 10 bases between. As DNA, the CDR3 is TGTGCCAGCAGCTTATGGCAGGGGAACGAGCAGTACTTC. It yields the protein CASSLWQGNEQYF.

The V call is TRBV6-5, the J call TRBJ2-2; D is undetermined. The CDR3 runs 16 residues. V gave up 2 bases and J gave up 5 bases, with 15 bases separating them. CDR1 and CDR2 from the germline V gene are MNHEY and SVGAGI. DNA of the CDR3: TGTGCCAGCAGTTACCCGATTCGGCCCATGACCGGGGAGCTGTTTTTT. It encodes CASSYPIRPMTGELFF.

This clonotype was seen a few times. J is TRBJ2-7 and V is TRBV10-3, with no clear D. The CDR3 consists of 12 residues. The V end lost 4 bases, the J end lost 5 bases, and 9 bases lay between the germline ends. Per the germline V gene, CDR1 is ENHRY and CDR2 is SYGVKD. The chain's CDR3 is CAISGNLNEQYF. In DNA form, the CDR3 reads TGTGCCATCAGTGGGAATCTAAACGAGCAGTACTTC.

Remarks on this clonotype: Since a much larger clone is just one base distant, this may be a read error. The rearrangement links TRBV6-5 to TRBJ2-7; TRBD1 or TRBD2 may be the D gene (5 bases each). The CDR3 has 13 residues. Germline CDR1 and CDR2: MNHEY and SVGAGI. CDR3 in amino acids: CARRDPSSYEQYF. The CDR3 coding sequence is TGTGCCCGCAGGGACCCAAGCTCCTACGAGCAGTACTTC.

This clonotype was detected ten times or more. This rearrangement joins TRBV10-3 to TRBJ1-5; a possible D gene is TRBD1 (5 bases). Per the germline V gene, CDR1 is ENHRY and CDR2 is SYGVKD. The CDR3 extends over 14 amino acids. Trimming shortened V by 3 bases and J by 4 bases, and 10 bases separated the two germline ends. CDR3: CAISEVGVNQPQHF. In DNA, the CDR3 is TGTGCCATCAGTGAAGTAGGGGTTAATCAGCCCCAGCATTTT.

The table lists this clonotype with a few counts. This chain links TRBV4-1 with TRBJ1-4; D uncertain. The CDR3 extends over 15 amino acids. Germline CDR1 MGHRA, CDR2 YSYEKL. V lost 1 base and J lost 5, with 11 bases in between. The CDR3 here is CASSQVGYQNEKLFF. CDR3 nucleotides: TGCGCCAGCAGCCAAGTTGGATATCAAAATGAAAAACTGTTTTTT.

A remark on this clonotype: A much larger clone lies one base from this, so it may be a read error. CDR3 in amino acids: CASSQHTGDEDTGELFF. The DNA of the CDR3 is TGCGCCAGCAGCCAACATACAGGGGACGAAGACACCGGGGAGCTGTTTTTT. The rearrangement links TRBV4-3 to TRBJ2-2, with TRBD1 identical over 7 bases. The junction had 9 bases not matched to a gene; V was cut back by 2 bases and J by 3 bases. Germline V gene data show CDR1 as LGHNA and CDR2 as YSLEER. The CDR3 runs 17 residues.

This clonotype was detected ten times or more. V usage is TRBV4-3 and J usage is TRBJ1-1; D call uncertain. Trimming took off 0 bases at V and 0 bases at J, with 11 bases between the two ends. CDR1 and CDR2 from the germline V gene are LGHNA and YSLEER. There are 16 residues in the CDR3. The DNA for the CDR3 is TGCGCCAGCAGCCAAGAAACAGCCCTTATGAACACTGAAGCTTTCTTT. This translates into CASSQETALMNTEAFF.

Regarding this clonotype: The junction and the germline gene differ at one end; a read error may be behind it. V gene TRBV6-2 or TRBV6-3 combines with J gene TRBJ1-3; TRBD1 might be the D (6 bases). The germline gives CDR1 MNHEY, CDR2 SVGEGT. The CDR3 is made up of 12 amino acids. The CDR3 sequence: CASSIGGFPEDF. CDR3 DNA sequence: TGTGCCAGCAGTATAGGGGGGTTCCCGGAGGATTTT.

The chain has TRBV6-1 and TRBJ2-7; tentatively, D is TRBD1 or TRBD2 (6 bases each). The V gene lost 0 bases and the J gene lost 3 bases, with 12 bases spanning the gap. Germline V gene sequence: CDR1 MNHNS, CDR2 SASEGT. The CDR3 contains 15 residues. In nucleotides, the CDR3 is TGTGCCAGCAGTGAAGCAGGGGGGCGCGTCTACGAGCAGTACTTC. Its translation: CASSEAGGRVYEQYF.

A few counts support this clonotype. The rearrangement links TRBV9 to TRBJ2-3; no definite D call. The CDR3 loop spans 14 amino acids. V gave up 0 bases and J gave up 2 bases, with 7 bases separating them. The germline V gene has CDR1 SGDLS and CDR2 YYNGEE. The CDR3 sequence: CASSVEVVTDTQYF. DNA of the CDR3: TGTGCCAGCAGCGTAGAAGTAGTCACAGATACGCAGTATTTT.

With respect to this clonotype: At one of its ends the junction is not consistent with the germline gene, which may arise from a read error. The rearrangement uses TRBV7-9 and TRBJ2-1, with TRBD2 identical over 11 bases. Germline CDR1 is SEHNR and CDR2 is FQNEAQ (reference sequence). This CDR3 is 18 amino acids long. CDR3 protein: CACSLDIISGRAPNEQFF. In nucleotides, the CDR3 is TGTGCCTGCAGCTTAGACATCATTAGCGGGAGGGCCCCCAATGAGCAGTTCTTC.

The table lists this clonotype with a few counts. V usage is TRBV18 and J usage is TRBJ2-7; D remains unclear. The CDR3 length is 14 residues. The ends were cut back, 0 bases at V and 5 bases at J, with 11 bases in the middle. Germline V gene data show CDR1 as KGHSH and CDR2 as LQKENI. The CDR3 loop is CASSPPTPIHEQYF. The DNA for the CDR3 is TGTGCCAGCTCACCACCGACACCTATCCACGAGCAGTACTTC.

In the case of this clonotype: One end of the junction varies from germline; a read error may be responsible. The CDR3 sequence: CASSGFSERPNNEQFF. The CDR3 nucleotides read TGTGCCTCCAGTGGGTTTTCAGAAAGACCTAACAATGAGCAGTTCTTC. The chain is built from TRBV24-1 and TRBJ2-1; unclear D gene. Per germline, CDR1 KGHDR and CDR2 SFDVKD. This CDR3 has 16 amino acids.

The chain recombines TRBV12-3 or TRBV12-4 with TRBJ1-2, with TRBD1 identical over 7 bases. Trimming cost V 4 bases and J 5 bases; bases outside gene matches: 7. This CDR3 is built from 14 residues. The CDR3: CASSSAGQSYGYTF. CDR3 nucleotide sequence: TGTGCCAGCAGTTCCGCGGGACAGTCATATGGCTACACCTTC.

This clonotype has more than one count but fewer than ten. This rearrangement joins TRBV9 to TRBJ2-7; the D gene could be TRBD1 or TRBD2 (5 bases each). Trimming left V 5 bases short and J 3 bases short, with 9 bases between. The CDR3 has 12 residues. Germline CDR1 is SGDLS and CDR2 is YYNGEE. The CDR3 region has the DNA TGTGCCAGCAGGGGGGAGAGCTACGAGCAGTACTTC. It is translated as CASRGESYEQYF. The full variable domain, completed using reference TRBV9 and TRBJ2-7, is DSGVTQTPKHLITATGQRVTLRCSPRSGDLSVYWYQQSLDQGLQFLIQYYNGEERAKGNILERFSAQQFPDLHSELNLSSLELGDSALYFCASRGESYEQYFGPGTRLTVT.

This chain joins TRBV5-3 and TRBJ2-2, with no clear D. TRBV5-3 is an ORF for which the function is uncertain. CDR3 length: 13 amino acids. The V and J ends lost 8 bases and 5 bases respectively, with 13 bases between them. The CDR3: CASGPKRTGELFF. CDR3 nucleotides: TGTGCCAGCGGCCCAAAGAGGACCGGGGAGCTGTTTTTT.

The table lists this clonotype with many counts. V is TRBV7-6 and J is TRBJ2-2; a possible D gene is TRBD2 (5 bases). Germline CDR1 is SGHVS and CDR2 is FNYEAQ. This CDR3 has 15 residues. Trimming stripped 1 base from V and 6 bases from J, with 12 bases between. CDR3 protein: CASSLGGLSAGELFF. CDR3 DNA sequence: TGTGCCAGCAGCTTAGGAGGGCTTAGTGCCGGGGAGCTGTTTTTT.